These 5 T cell receptor beta chains came from one sample sequenced in a study of cytomegalovirus exposure and HLA in healthy donors. The PCR contained 60 Vbeta and 13 Jbeta primers. The protocol was immunoSEQ multiplex PCR, while the TCRdb copy is restricted to in-frame clones and leaves out a portion. The sample has approximately 140,000 clones. Sequenced: PBMCs. These receptors all stem from a woman under 30 in good health and CMV-seronegative.

V and J are TRBV6-6 and TRBJ1-4, with 7 bases identical to TRBD1. Trimming cost V 6 bases and J 8 bases; bases outside gene matches: 12. Germline V gene lookup returns CDR1 MNHNY and CDR2 SVGAGI (reference sequence). The CDR3 runs 15 residues. CDR3 loop: CASSSDREYREKLFF. Written as DNA, the CDR3 is TGTGCCAGCAGCTCCGACAGGGAGTACCGCGAAAAACTGTTTTTT.

The chain recombines TRBV30 with TRBJ2-3; no definite D call. Trimming cost V 0 bases and J 6 bases, with 16 bases left between them. Germline V gene sequence: CDR1 GTSNPN, CDR2 SVGIG (reference sequence). The length of the CDR3 is 15 residues. The CDR3 is CAWSVWISGLDTQYF. The CDR3 DNA sequence: TGTGCCTGGAGTGTCTGGATTAGTGGGCTTGATACGCAGTATTTT.

The chain has TRBV9 and TRBJ2-1; TRBD2 is a possible D gene (6 bases). The CDR3 is 16 residues long. The V end lost 0 bases, the J end lost 3 bases, and 13 bases lay between the germline ends. CDR1 is SGDLS and CDR2 is YYNGEE in the germline V gene. The CDR3 DNA reads TGTGCCAGCAGCGTAGCCCAGACTAGAGGCTACAATGAGCAGTTCTTC. This translates into CASSVAQTRGYNEQFF.

The CDR3 loop is CASSVVTGNAYEQYF. CDR3 in DNA: TGTGCCAGCAGTGTCGTGACAGGGAATGCCTACGAGCAGTACTTC. The chain has TRBV6-1 and TRBJ2-5; 7 bases are a match to TRBD1. The J call is doubtful: the DNA matches TRBJ2-7 better. Germline V gene lookup returns CDR1 MNHNS and CDR2 SASEGT. The CDR3 extends over 15 amino acids.

A note on this clone: Other DNA variants within this sample encode the same CDR3. The chain links TRBV10-3 to TRBJ1-3; D might be TRBD1 (6 bases). The V end was cut by 2 bases, the J end by 4 bases, with 15 bases between. Germline values: CDR1 ENHRY, CDR2 SYGVKD. The CDR3 loop spans 16 amino acids. In nucleotides, the CDR3 is TGTGCCATCAGTGAGCAGATAACAGGGCGAGGAAACACCATATATTTT. Protein product: CAISEQITGRGNTIYF.